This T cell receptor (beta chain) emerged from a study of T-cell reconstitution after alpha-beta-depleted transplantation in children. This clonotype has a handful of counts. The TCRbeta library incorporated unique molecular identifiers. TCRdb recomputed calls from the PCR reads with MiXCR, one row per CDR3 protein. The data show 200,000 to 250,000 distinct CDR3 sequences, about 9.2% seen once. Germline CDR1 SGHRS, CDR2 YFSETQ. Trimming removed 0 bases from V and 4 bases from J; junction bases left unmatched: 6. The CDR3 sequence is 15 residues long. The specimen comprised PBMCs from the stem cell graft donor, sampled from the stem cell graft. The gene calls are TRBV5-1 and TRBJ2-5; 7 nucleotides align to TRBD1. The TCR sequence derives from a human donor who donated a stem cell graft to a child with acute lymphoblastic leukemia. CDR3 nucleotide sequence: TGCGCCAGCAGCTTGGGACAGGGAAGAGTAGAGACCCAGTACTTC. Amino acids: CASSLGQGRVETQYF.